There are a few counts of the clone carrying this T cell receptor (beta chain). This entry belongs to a study of cytomegalovirus exposure and HLA in healthy donors. PCR amplification relied on 60 Vbeta primers (plus 13 Jbeta primers). The assay was immunoSEQ multiplex PCR, and TCRdb's table has in-frame clones only and misses some. The table has about 110,000 clones, 60% to 75% seen once. The CDR3 covers 16 residues. The V gene end was trimmed by 3 bases and the J gene end by 1 base; junction bases not matched to a gene: 10. The germline V gene has CDR1 GTSNPN and CDR2 SVGIG (reference sequence). The sample consisted of PBMCs. This receptor was identified in a male donor in good health and CMV-seropositive. The chain links TRBV30 to TRBJ2-7; 9 bases agree with TRBD2. CDR3 region: CAWSPPTSGGSYEQYF. The CDR3 DNA reads TGTGCCTGGAGCCCACCGACTAGCGGAGGGTCCTACGAGCAGTACTTC.